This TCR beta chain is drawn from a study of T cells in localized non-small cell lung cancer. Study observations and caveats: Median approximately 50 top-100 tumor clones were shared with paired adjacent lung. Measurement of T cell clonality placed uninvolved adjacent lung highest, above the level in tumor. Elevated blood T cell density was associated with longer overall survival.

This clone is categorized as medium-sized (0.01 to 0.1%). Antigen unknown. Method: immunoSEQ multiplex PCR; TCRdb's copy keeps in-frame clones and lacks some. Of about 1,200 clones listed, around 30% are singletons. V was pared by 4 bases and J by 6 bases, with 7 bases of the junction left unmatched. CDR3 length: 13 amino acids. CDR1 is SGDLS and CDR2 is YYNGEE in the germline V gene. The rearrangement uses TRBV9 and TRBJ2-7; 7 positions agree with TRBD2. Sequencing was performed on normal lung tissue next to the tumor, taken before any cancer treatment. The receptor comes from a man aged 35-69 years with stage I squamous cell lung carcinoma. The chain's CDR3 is CASSTGLTSEQYF. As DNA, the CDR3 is TGTGCCAGCAGCACGGGACTAACCAGCGAGCAGTACTTC.